This T cell receptor (beta chain) was sequenced during a study of blood T cell repertoires in COVID-19 (dated by TCRdb to 2020 to 2021). Study-wide context: Samples covering the acute and convalescent phases of COVID-19 were provided by collaborators in the United States, Italy and Spain. Nearly every sample came with metadata listing a de-identified subject ID, COVID-19 status, age in years and sex. A freely available public database, intended as a resource for researchers studying the immune response to SARS-CoV-2, is where the repertoires were released. Where HLA class I and class II types were available, the types were taken from metadata supplied by the sample provider, not from assay-based typing. The samples were drawn from the first 160 participants of the ongoing ImmuneRACE study and from 1,254 subjects provided by 6 global collaborators. Subjects who had been exposed to COVID-19, were actively infected with it, or had recovered from it provided the deeply sampled blood TCRbeta repertoires that made up the dataset. The prospective study material was composed of cDNA or gDNA derived from T cells, B-cell-depleted T cells, or PBMCs. The paper's findings and limits, for the study overall: The amount of clinical and demographic metadata varied by source and participant and was provided uncurated.

The immunoSEQ Assay, a bias-controlled multiplex PCR, was used to amplify TCRbeta CDR3 regions from genomic DNA. In the source study's methods: The number of nucleated cells in each sample was estimated by amplification of reference gene primers within the assay. Sequence reads were collapsed and filtered to measure the absolute abundance of every unique TCRbeta CDR3 rearrangement. For each sample, productive Simpson clonality was calculated as the square root of Simpson's diversity index over productive rearrangements. In its TCRdb copy, this immuneACCESS table keeps in-frame sequences only and misses some clones. Where compared with another copy, unresolved V genes explain less than half of these, and the others have no known cause. D and trimming come from the DNA, and the V and J calls and clone size come from that table. The sample data list fewer than 250,000 clones, and around four fifths of these were observed just once. Roughly 21% of the sample comes from the top ten.

A single count supports this clone. Its antigen is still unknown. One base away there is no much larger clone; base qualities are not given. Each collaborating institution followed its own protocols to collect whole blood in K2EDTA tubes. For TCRbeta analysis, collaborators shipped samples in one of three forms: frozen whole blood, isolated PBMCs, or DNA extracted from either of those sample types. After removal of 10 bases from V and 7 bases from J, the junction retains 7 bases not matched to a gene. For CDR1 and CDR2, the germline V gene (reference sequence) lists MNHNY and SVGAGI. The CDR3 starts with the cysteine, ends with the phenylalanine, and has 13 residues. Only the CDR3 region is kept as DNA, spanning 39 bases read in frame from base 1.

This TCR derives from a young man with active or convalescent COVID-19. The chain is encoded by TRBV6-6 joined to TRBJ1-6, and TRBD1 matches 7 of the central bases. Sequenced material: peripheral blood. The DNA sequence is TGTGCCATCCGGGACAGCCTAAATTCACCCCTCCACTTT. Its protein reads: CAIRDSLNSPLHF.